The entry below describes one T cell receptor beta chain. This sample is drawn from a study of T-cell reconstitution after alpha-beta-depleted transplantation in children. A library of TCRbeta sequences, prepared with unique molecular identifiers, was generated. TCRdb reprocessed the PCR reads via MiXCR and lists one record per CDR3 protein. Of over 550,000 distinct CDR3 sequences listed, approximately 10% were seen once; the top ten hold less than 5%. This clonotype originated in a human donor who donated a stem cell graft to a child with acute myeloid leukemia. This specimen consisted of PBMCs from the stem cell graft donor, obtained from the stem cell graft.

The CDR3 protein is CASGRGQGGTGELFF. CDR3 bases: TGTGCTAGTGGCAGAGGACAGGGAGGCACCGGGGAGCTGTTTTTT. This chain joins TRBV12-5 and TRBJ2-2; 8 bases match TRBD1. Germline trimming cut 6 bases from V and 4 bases from J; bases unmatched to any gene: 7. The germline CDR1 and CDR2 sequences are LGHNT and FRNRAP. This CDR3 region has 15 residues.